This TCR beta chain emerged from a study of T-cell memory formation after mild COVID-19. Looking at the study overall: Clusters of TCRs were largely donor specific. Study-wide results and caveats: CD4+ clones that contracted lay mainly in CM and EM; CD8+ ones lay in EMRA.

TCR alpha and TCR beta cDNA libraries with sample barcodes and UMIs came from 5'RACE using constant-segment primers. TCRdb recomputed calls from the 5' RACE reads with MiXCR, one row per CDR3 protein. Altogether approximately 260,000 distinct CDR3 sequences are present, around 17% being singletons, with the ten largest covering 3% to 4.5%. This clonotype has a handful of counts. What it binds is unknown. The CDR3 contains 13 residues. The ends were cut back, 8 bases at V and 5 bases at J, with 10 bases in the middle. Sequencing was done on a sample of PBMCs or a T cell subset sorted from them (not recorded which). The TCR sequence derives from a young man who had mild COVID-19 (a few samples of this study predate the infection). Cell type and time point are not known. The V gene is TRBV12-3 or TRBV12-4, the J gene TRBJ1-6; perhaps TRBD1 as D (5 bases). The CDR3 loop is CASADSHNSPLHF. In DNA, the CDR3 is TGTGCCAGCGCTGACAGCCATAATTCACCCCTCCACTTT.